This T cell receptor beta chain was documented in a study of tumor and adjacent non-tumor tissue in lung cancer. TCRbeta libraries were built with three rounds of nested PCR, modified from ARM-PCR. From the multiplex PCR reads, TCRdb called clonotypes with MiXCR, one entry per CDR3 protein. The data hold 100,000 or so distinct CDR3 sequences, with 65% observed a single time. RNA was extracted from bulk tissue without any cell sorting. This non-tumor lung sample came from over 3 cm beyond the tumor edge. The source of this sequence is a man aged 25 to 40 with non-small cell lung cancer. Sequences were obtained from distant non-tumor lung tissue.

DNA of the CDR3: TGCGCCAGCAGCCACTTCACTAGCGGGGGGCCCTATGAGCAGTTCTTC. Protein: CASSHFTSGGPYEQFF. The V gene is TRBV4-1, the J gene TRBJ2-1, with TRBD2 identical over 12 bases. The V and J ends lost 3 bases and 8 bases, in that order; junction bases with no gene match: 8. The CDR3 covers 16 residues. CDR1 is MGHRA and CDR2 is YSYEKL in the germline V gene.